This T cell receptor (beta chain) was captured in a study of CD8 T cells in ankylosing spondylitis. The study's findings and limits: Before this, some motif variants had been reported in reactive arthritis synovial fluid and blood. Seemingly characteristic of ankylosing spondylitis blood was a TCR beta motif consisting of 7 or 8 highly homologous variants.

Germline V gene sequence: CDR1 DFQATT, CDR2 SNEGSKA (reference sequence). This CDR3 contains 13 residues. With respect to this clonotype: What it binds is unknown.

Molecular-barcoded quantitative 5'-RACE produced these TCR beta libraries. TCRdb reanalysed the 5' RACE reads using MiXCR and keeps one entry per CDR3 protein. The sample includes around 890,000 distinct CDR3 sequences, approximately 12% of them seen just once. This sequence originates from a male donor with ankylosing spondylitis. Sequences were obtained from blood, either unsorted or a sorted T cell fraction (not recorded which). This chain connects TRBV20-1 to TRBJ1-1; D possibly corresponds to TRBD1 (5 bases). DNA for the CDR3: TGCGGCGCAGGAGACGGGGCAAACACTGAAGCTTTCTTT. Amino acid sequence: CGAGDGANTEAFF.